This T cell receptor (beta chain) is drawn from a study of blood T cells in healthy people across ages. Study-level findings and limits: Donors of long life had a larger count of naive CD4+ cells and greater diversity than aged donors.

The authors ran a second PCR of roughly 6 to 11 cycles using a sample-barcoded 5' primer and a J-beta primer mix. Template switching added a 12-random-nucleotide identifier to every cDNA molecule. TCRdb itself ran the 5' RACE reads through MiXCR, one entry per CDR3 protein. This sample has around 850,000 distinct CDR3 sequences, with under 40% found just once. Turning to this clonotype: Its target is not known.

This clonotype was obtained from a man aged 18-30 years in good health. Sequenced sample: blood.

CDR3 in DNA: TGTGCCACCAGTGATTTAGCGGACACCGGGGAGCTGTTTTTT. This sequence encodes CATSDLADTGELFF. The chain links TRBV24-1 to TRBJ2-2; TRBD2 is a possible D gene (5 bases). CDR3 length equals 14 residues. Germline V lookup: CDR1 KGHDR, CDR2 SFDVKD. The V and J ends lost 1 base and 3 bases respectively, with 5 bases between them.